Ten or more counts support the clone carrying this T cell receptor (beta chain). Its antigen is currently unknown. Documented time point: persistent/refractory GD, antithyroid drugs over 5 years with positive TRAb. RNA from PBMCs was the source of the TCR library. Trimming cost V 1 base and J 6 bases, with 16 bases left between them. CDR3 length: 15 residues. The germline gives CDR1 SGHAT, CDR2 FQNNGV. The source of the sample is a study of regulatory T cells in long-lasting Graves disease. Building of the TCR beta libraries involved iRepertoire HTBI primers and Arm-PCR of CDR3 regions. TCRdb reanalysed the multiplex PCR reads using MiXCR and keeps one entry per CDR3 protein. Among 650,000 to 850,000 distinct CDR3 sequences, approximately 29% were seen once, and the ten largest hold about 42%. Study results and caveats: Whereas about a thousand public clonotypes were shared by new patients, persistent patients shared more, at over 2,500.

The material was peripheral blood mononuclear cells (PBMCs), obtained when the disease was refractory, from a patient treated with antithyroid drugs. This receptor was identified in a female donor with Graves disease. V usage is TRBV11-2 and J usage is TRBJ2-7; D remains ambiguous. The CDR3: CASSLVRFPLGEQYF. The CDR3 DNA reads as TGTGCCAGCAGCTTAGTCAGGTTCCCCCTGGGCGAGCAGTACTTC.